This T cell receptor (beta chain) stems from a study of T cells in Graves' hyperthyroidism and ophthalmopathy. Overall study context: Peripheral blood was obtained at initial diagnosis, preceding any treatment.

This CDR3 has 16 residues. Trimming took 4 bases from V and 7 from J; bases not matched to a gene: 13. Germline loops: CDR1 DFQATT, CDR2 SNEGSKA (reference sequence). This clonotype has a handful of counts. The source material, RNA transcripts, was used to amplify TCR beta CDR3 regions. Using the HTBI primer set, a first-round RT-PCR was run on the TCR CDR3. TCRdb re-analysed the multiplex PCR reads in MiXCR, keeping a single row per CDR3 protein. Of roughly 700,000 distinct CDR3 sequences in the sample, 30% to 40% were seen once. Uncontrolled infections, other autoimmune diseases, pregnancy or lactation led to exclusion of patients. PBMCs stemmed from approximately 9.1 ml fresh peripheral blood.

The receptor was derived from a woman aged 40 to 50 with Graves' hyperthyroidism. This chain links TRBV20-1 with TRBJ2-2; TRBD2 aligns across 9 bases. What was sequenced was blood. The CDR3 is CSATSPSSGDSGELFF. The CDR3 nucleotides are TGCAGTGCTACAAGCCCGTCTAGCGGGGATAGCGGGGAGCTGTTTTTT.